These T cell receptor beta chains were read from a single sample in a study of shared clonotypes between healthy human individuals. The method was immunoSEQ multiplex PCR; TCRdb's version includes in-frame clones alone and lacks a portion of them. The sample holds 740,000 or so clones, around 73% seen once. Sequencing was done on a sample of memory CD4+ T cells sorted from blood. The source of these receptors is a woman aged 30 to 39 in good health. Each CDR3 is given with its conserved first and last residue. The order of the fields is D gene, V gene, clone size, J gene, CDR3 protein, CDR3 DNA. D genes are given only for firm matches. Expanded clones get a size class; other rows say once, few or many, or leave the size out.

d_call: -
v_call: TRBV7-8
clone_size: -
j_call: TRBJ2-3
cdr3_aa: CASSLDRGGLVSPDTQYF
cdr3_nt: TGTGCCAGCAGCTTAGATAGGGGGGGTTTAGTATCCCCAGATACGCAGTATTTT

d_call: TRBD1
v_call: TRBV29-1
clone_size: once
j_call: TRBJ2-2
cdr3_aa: CSVGRTGNTGELFF
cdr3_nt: TGCAGCGTTGGGCGGACAGGGAACACCGGGGAGCTGTTTTTT

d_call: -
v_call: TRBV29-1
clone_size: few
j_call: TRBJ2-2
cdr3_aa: CSVVAGTYTGELFF
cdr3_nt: TGCAGCGTTGTCGCAGGAACCTACACCGGGGAGCTGTTTTTT

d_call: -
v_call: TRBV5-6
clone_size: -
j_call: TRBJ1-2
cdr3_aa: CASSLGADWIYGYTF
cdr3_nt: TGTGCCAGCAGCTTGGGGGCGGATTGGATCTATGGCTACACCTTC

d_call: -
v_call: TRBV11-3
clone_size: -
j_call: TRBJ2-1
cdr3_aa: CASSLVPSNEQFF
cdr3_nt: TGTGCCAGCAGCTTAGTACCTAGCAATGAGCAGTTCTTC

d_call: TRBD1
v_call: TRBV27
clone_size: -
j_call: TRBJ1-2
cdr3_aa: CASRDRVYGYTF
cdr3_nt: TGTGCCAGCCGGGACAGGGTTTACGGCTACACCTTC

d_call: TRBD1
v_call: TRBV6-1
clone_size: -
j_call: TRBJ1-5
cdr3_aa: CASREQGAVDQPQHF
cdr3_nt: TGTGCCAGCAGAGAGCAGGGGGCGGTGGATCAGCCCCAGCATTTT

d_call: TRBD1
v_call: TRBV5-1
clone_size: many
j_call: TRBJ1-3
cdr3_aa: CASRTGQPSGNTIYF
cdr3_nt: TGCGCCAGCAGGACGGGACAGCCCTCTGGAAACACCATATATTTT

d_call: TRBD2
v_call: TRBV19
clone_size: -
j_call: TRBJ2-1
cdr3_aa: CASSSPGRVTEQFF
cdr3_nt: TGTGCCAGTAGTTCCCCCGGGAGGGTTACTGAGCAGTTCTTC

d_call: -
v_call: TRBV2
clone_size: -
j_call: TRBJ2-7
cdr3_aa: CASKFEVPTTYEQYF
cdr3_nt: TGTGCCAGCAAATTTGAGGTCCCAACAACCTACGAGCAGTACTTC